This T cell receptor beta chain is from a study of blood T cells in healthy people across ages. Study details: The capture of about one barcoded beta molecule per two T cells was achieved by template switching. Study observations and caveats: Because donor CMV status was unknown, expanded clonotype changes were possibly confounded. Long-lived donors had more naive CD4+ cells and higher diversity than aged donors.

Combining a sample-barcoded 5' primer with a J-beta primer mix, a second PCR ran for about 7 to 11 cycles. TCRdb reprocessed the 5' RACE reads via MiXCR and lists one record per CDR3 protein. The sample has 1,500,000 or so distinct CDR3 sequences; around 59% are singletons. As concerns this clonotype: What it binds is unknown.

The sequence was collected from a man younger than 35 in good health. Sequencing input: blood.

CDR3 DNA sequence: TGCAGCGTTGAAGATCCGGGGGATTTCGGGGAGCTGTTTTTT. It is translated as CSVEDPGDFGELFF. The chain carries TRBV29-1 and TRBJ2-2, with D possibly TRBD2 on 6 matching bases. V lost 0 bases to trimming and J lost 7 bases, with 12 bases between them. CDR1 is SQVTM, CDR2 ANQGSEA, per germline. This CDR3 is 14 amino acids long.